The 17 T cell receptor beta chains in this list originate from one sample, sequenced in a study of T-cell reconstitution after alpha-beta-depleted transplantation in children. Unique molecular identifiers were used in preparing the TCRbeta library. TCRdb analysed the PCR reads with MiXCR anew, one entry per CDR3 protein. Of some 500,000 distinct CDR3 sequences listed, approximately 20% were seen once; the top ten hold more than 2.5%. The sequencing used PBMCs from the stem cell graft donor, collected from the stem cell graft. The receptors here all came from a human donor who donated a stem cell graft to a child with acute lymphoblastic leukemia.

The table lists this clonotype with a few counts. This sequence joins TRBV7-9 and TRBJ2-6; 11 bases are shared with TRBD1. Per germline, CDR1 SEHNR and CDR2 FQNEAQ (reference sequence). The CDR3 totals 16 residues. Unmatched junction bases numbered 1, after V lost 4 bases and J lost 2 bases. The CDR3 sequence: CASSSGQGAGANVLTF. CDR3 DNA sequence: TGTGCCAGCAGCTCGGGACAGGGGGCTGGGGCCAACGTCCTGACTTTC.

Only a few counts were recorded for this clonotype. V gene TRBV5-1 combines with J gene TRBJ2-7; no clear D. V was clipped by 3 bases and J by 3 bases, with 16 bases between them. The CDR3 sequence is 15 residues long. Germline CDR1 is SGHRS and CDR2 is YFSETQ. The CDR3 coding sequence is TGCGCCAGCAGCTGGGGATCGGACGGATACTACGAGCAGTACTTC. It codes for CASSWGSDGYYEQYF. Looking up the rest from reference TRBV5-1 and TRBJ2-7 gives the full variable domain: KAGVTQTPRYLIKTRGQQVTLSCSPISGHRSVSWYQQTPGQGLQFLFEYFSETQRNKGNFPGRFSGRQFSNSRSEMNVSTLELGDSALYLCASSWGSDGYYEQYFGPGTRLTVT.

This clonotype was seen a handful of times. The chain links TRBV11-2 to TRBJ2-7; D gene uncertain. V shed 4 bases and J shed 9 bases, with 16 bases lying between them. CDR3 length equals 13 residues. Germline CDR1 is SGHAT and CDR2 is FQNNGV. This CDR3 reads CASSYARAVVQYF. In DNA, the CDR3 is TGTGCCAGCAGCTACGCCCGGGCCGTAGTGCAGTACTTC.

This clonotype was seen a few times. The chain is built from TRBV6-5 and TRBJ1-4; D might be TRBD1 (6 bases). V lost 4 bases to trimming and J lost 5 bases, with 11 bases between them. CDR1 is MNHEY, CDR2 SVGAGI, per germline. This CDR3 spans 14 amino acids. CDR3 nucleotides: TGTGCCAGCAGTTTGTTACAGGGAAATGAAAAACTGTTTTTT. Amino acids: CASSLLQGNEKLFF.

CDR3 sequence reads: CASRSPFSGEQFF. As DNA, the CDR3 is TGTGCCAGCAGATCACCTTTTAGCGGGGAGCAGTTCTTC. The chain is built from TRBV6-1 and TRBJ2-1; 7 positions match TRBD2. Germline loops: CDR1 MNHNS, CDR2 SASEGT. The CDR3 spans 13 residues. With V trimmed by 6 bases and J by 10 bases, 9 bases remained unmatched.

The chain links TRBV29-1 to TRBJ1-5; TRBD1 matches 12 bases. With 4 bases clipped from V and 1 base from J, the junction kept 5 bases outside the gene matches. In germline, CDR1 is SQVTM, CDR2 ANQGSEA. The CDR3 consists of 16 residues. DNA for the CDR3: TGCAGCGTTGTAGGGACAGGGGGCGGGAGCAATCAGCCCCAGCATTTT. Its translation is CSVVGTGGGSNQPQHF.

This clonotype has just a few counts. CDR3 loop: CASRPRQGLAGELFF. CDR3 nucleotides: TGTGCCAGTAGACCTCGACAGGGTCTGGCCGGGGAGCTGTTTTTT. The chain joins TRBV19 to TRBJ2-2; TRBD1 agrees at 7 bases. J gave up 6 bases and V 6 bases, and 10 bases lay outside the gene matches. The CDR3 consists of 15 residues. CDR1 and CDR2 (germline): LNHDA, SQIVND (reference sequence).

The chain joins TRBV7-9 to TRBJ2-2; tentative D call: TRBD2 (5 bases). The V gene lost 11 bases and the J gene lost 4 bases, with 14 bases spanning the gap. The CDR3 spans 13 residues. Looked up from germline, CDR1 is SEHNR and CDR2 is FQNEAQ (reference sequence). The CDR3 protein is CALIEGVTGELFF. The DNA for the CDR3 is TGTGCCTTGATCGAGGGAGTCACCGGGGAGCTGTTTTTT.

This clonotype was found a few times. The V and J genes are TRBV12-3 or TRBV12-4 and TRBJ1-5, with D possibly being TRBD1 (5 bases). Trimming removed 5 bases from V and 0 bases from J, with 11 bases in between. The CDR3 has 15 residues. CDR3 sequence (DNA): TGTGCCAGCAGTCCCGAGGGGTATAGCAATCAGCCCCAGCATTTT. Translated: CASSPEGYSNQPQHF.

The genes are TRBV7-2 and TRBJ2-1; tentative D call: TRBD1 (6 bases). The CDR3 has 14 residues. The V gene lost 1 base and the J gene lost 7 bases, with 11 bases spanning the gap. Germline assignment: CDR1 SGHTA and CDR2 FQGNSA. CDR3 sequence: CASSLVDRGNEQFF. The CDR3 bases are TGTGCCAGCAGCTTAGTTGATAGGGGGAATGAGCAGTTCTTC.

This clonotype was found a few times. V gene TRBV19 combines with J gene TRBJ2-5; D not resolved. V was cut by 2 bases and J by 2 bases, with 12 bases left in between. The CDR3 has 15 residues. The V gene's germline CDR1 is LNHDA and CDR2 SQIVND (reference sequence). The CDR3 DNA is TGTGCCAGTAGTATAATGGCAGCCACACAAGAGACCCAGTACTTC. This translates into CASSIMAATQETQYF.

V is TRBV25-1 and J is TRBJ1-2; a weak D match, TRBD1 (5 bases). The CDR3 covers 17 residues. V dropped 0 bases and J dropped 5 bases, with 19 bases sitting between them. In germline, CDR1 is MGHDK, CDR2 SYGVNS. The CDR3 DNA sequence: TGTGCCAGCAGTGAATATTACCCGACAGCCCTGGGGTATGGCTACACCTTC. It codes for CASSEYYPTALGYGYTF.

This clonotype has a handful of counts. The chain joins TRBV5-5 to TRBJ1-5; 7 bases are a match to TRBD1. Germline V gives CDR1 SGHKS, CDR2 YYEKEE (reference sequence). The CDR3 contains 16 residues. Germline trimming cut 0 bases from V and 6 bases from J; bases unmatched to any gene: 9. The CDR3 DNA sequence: TGTGCCAGCAGCTTGGGGGACAGTTGGGGTACTCAGCCCCAGCATTTT. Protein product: CASSLGDSWGTQPQHF. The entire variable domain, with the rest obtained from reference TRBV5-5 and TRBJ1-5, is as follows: DAGVTQSPTHLIKTRGQQVTLRCSPISGHKSVSWYQQVLGQGPQFIFQYYEKEERGRGNFPDRFSARQFPNYSSELNVNALLLGDSALYLCASSLGDSWGTQPQHFGDGTRLSIL.

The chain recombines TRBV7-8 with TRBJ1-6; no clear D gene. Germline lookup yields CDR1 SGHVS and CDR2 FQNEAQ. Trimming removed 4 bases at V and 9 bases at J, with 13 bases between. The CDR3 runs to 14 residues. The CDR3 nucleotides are TGTGCCAGCAGCTCAGCCTCGGGCTTTTCACCCCTCCACTTT. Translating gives CASSSASGFSPLHF.

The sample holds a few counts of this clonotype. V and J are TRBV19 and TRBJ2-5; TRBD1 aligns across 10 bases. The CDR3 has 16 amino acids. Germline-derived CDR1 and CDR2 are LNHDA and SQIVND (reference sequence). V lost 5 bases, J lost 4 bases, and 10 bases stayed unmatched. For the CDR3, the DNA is TGTGCCAGTAGTCCCTGGGGACAGGGGAGCCCAGAGACCCAGTACTTC. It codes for CASSPWGQGSPETQYF.

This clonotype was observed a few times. In DNA form, the CDR3 reads TGCGCCAGCACCCATCGGGGACAGGGTGGCACCGGGGAGCTGTTTTTT. Its protein is CASTHRGQGGTGELFF. The V gene is TRBV5-1, the J gene TRBJ2-2; 9 bases are a match to TRBD1. Trimming cost V 6 bases and J 4 bases; bases outside gene matches: 10. This CDR3 has 16 amino acids. Looked up from germline, CDR1 is SGHRS and CDR2 is YFSETQ.

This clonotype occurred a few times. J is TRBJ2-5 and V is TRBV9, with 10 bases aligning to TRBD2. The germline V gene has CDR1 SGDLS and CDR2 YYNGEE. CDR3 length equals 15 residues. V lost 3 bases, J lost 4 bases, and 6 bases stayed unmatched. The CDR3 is CASSGQAGGRETQYF. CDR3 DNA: TGTGCCAGCAGCGGACAAGCGGGAGGGCGAGAGACCCAGTACTTC.